These 32 T cell receptor beta chains came from one sample sequenced in a study of molecular identifiers for immune sequencing clone quantification. TCRdb re-analysed the PCR reads in MiXCR, keeping a single row per CDR3 protein. The top ten clones hold 0.75% to 0.85% of a sample with some 320,000 distinct CDR3 sequences, around 21% of them seen once. Sequenced sample: naive CD8+ T cells from blood, with Jurkat cell RNA spiked in. Subset in this sample: FACS-sorted CD8+CD4-CCR7+CD45RA+ naive T cells. The receptors shown here come from a human donor in good health. Some libraries in this study had Jurkat cell RNA spiked in.

J is TRBJ2-3 and V is TRBV27; D gene uncertain. Trimming pared 4 bases from V and 0 bases from J, leaving 14 bases between. This CDR3 spans 16 amino acids. CDR1 is MNHEY and CDR2 is SMNVEV in the germline V gene (reference sequence). The CDR3 loop reads CASSYGPIPSTDTQYF. The CDR3 bases are TGTGCCAGCAGTTATGGACCGATCCCTAGCACAGATACGCAGTATTTT.

Comments on this clonotype: With a much larger clone just one base away, this may be a read error. This chain links TRBV6-5 with TRBJ2-5; D is perhaps TRBD1 or TRBD2 (5 bases each). Germline V gene lookup returns CDR1 MNHEY and CDR2 SVGAGI. CDR3 size: 15 residues. CDR3 DNA sequence: TGTGCCAGCAGTTACTCGGTAGGGACCCAAGGGACCCAGTACTTC. It codes for CASSYSVGTQGTQYF.

V is TRBV3-1 and J is TRBJ1-1, with 7 bases matching TRBD1. V gave up 0 bases and J gave up 4 bases; unmatched junction bases: 5. Per the germline V gene, CDR1 is LGHDT and CDR2 is YNNKEL (reference sequence). The length of the CDR3 is 15 residues. The CDR3 loop is CASSQDQGGRTEAFF. In DNA, the CDR3 is TGTGCCAGCAGCCAAGATCAGGGGGGCCGCACTGAAGCTTTCTTT.

In its sample, this clonotype was seen a few times. The chain uses TRBV18 and TRBJ1-1; no reliable D call. Trimming stripped 0 bases from V and 4 bases from J, with 9 bases between. CDR1 and CDR2 (germline): KGHSH, LQKENI. This CDR3 spans 14 amino acids. The CDR3 DNA reads TGTGCCAGCTCACCACCTGGGTCTTTCACTGAAGCTTTCTTT. Translation gives CASSPPGSFTEAFF.

The chain uses TRBV27 and TRBJ2-4, with D unresolved. The V gene's germline CDR1 is MNHEY and CDR2 SMNVEV (reference sequence). Trimming cost V 6 bases and J 6 bases, with 18 bases left between them. The CDR3 is made up of 15 amino acids. CDR3 residues: CASSSILGGVNIQYF. DNA for the CDR3: TGTGCCAGCAGCTCAATTTTAGGCGGCGTAAACATTCAGTACTTC.

This clonotype was seen at least ten times. V is TRBV7-9 and J is TRBJ2-6; D may be TRBD2 (5 bases). The CDR3 contains 12 residues. Deletions cut 7 bases from V and 4 bases from J, with 5 bases between. Germline loops: CDR1 SEHNR, CDR2 FQNEAQ (reference sequence). This CDR3 is CASTGGANVLTF. As DNA, the CDR3 is TGTGCCAGCACGGGGGGGGCCAACGTCCTGACTTTC.

This chain links TRBV19 with TRBJ2-7, with 12 positions matching TRBD2. V was clipped by 3 bases and J by 6 bases; unmatched bases: 6. Germline values: CDR1 LNHDA, CDR2 SQIVND (reference sequence). The length of the CDR3 is 15 residues. CDR3 sequence reads: CASSMSSGGAGEQYF. The CDR3 coding sequence is TGTGCCAGTAGTATGTCTAGCGGGGGGGCTGGCGAGCAGTACTTC.

This clonotype showed up many times. The rearrangement links TRBV24-1 to TRBJ2-2; D gene unclear. The ends were cut back, 7 bases at V and 1 base at J, with 9 bases in the middle. Germline V gene sequence: CDR1 KGHDR, CDR2 SFDVKD. The CDR3 totals 14 residues. This CDR3 is CATSPTLNTGELFF. The CDR3 DNA is TGTGCCACCAGCCCGACACTGAACACCGGGGAGCTGTTTTTT.

This clonotype was detected many times. The V gene is TRBV4-3, the J gene TRBJ1-6; D is unclear. CDR3 length: 15 amino acids. Deletions cut 3 bases from V and 2 bases from J, with 8 bases between. CDR1 and CDR2 from the germline V gene are LGHNA and YSLEER. The CDR3 DNA sequence: TGCGCCAGCAGCCAGGGGTCGGCCTATAATTCACCCCTCCACTTT. It encodes CASSQGSAYNSPLHF.

This clonotype appeared many times. V usage is TRBV9 and J usage is TRBJ2-7; possibly TRBD1 or TRBD2 for D (6 bases each). V lost 0 bases and J lost 7, with 11 bases in between. From germline, CDR1 is SGDLS and CDR2 YYNGEE. The CDR3 extends over 13 amino acids. The CDR3 region has the DNA TGTGCCAGCAGCGTAGGGGGGGCGAGTGAGCAGTACTTC. This translates into CASSVGGASEQYF.

In this sample, this clonotype turned up many times. CDR3 residues: CASSLVAPEYEQYF. In DNA, the CDR3 is TGCGCCAGCAGCTTGGTGGCCCCGGAGTACGAGCAGTACTTC. The chain links TRBV5-1 to TRBJ2-7; D call uncertain. V lost 0 bases and J lost 4, with 11 bases in between. Germline loops: CDR1 SGHRS, CDR2 YFSETQ. The CDR3 contains 14 residues. Full variable domain (rest looked up from reference TRBV5-1 and TRBJ2-7): KAGVTQTPRYLIKTRGQQVTLSCSPISGHRSVSWYQQTPGQGLQFLFEYFSETQRNKGNFPGRFSGRQFSNSRSEMNVSTLELGDSALYLCASSLVAPEYEQYFGPGTRLTVT.

This clonotype was observed many times. This CDR3 reads CASTDFSGANVLTF. In DNA form, the CDR3 reads TGTGCCAGCACAGACTTCTCTGGGGCCAACGTCCTGACTTTC. This chain links TRBV3-1 with TRBJ2-6, with D hard to call. Between the trimmed V and J ends, which lost 7 bases and 0 bases, there was a span of 7 bases. CDR1 is LGHDT, CDR2 YNNKEL, per germline (reference sequence). The CDR3 runs to 14 residues.

This clonotype came up a few times. The rearrangement links TRBV5-1 to TRBJ2-3; 14 bases are a match to TRBD2. The J segment lost 5 bases and the V segment lost 4 bases, leaving 6 bases of the junction unmatched. The CDR3 consists of 16 residues. The germline gives CDR1 SGHRS, CDR2 YFSETQ. This CDR3 is CASSPRLAGGIDTQYF. The DNA for the CDR3 is TGCGCCAGCAGCCCTAGACTAGCGGGAGGGATAGATACGCAGTATTTT.

This clonotype was detected a few times. The rearrangement links TRBV11-2 to TRBJ1-2; no definite D call. CDR1 is SGHAT, CDR2 FQNNGV, per germline. This CDR3 contains 14 residues. Trimming cost V 5 bases and J 0 bases, with 10 bases left between them. CDR3 amino acids: CASSLDDPNYGYTF. CDR3 nucleotides: TGTGCCAGCAGCCTGGACGACCCTAACTATGGCTACACCTTC.

V gene TRBV11-2 combines with J gene TRBJ2-7; D is perhaps TRBD2 (5 bases). The CDR3 is made up of 15 amino acids. V lost 0 bases to trimming and J lost 3 bases, with 12 bases between them. Germline CDR1 is SGHAT and CDR2 is FQNNGV. The CDR3 sequence is CASSLEPGVYYEQYF. The CDR3 DNA sequence: TGTGCCAGCAGCTTAGAACCCGGGGTCTACTACGAGCAGTACTTC.

This sequence joins TRBV28 and TRBJ2-3, with 7 bases fitting TRBD2. V was pared by 3 bases and J by 4 bases, with 19 bases of the junction left unmatched. The CDR3 totals 19 residues. Germline V gene data show CDR1 as MDHEN and CDR2 as SYDVKM. The CDR3 loop reads CASSLLGLGRGEGADTQYF. The CDR3 nucleotides read TGTGCCAGCAGTTTGCTCGGACTAGGAAGGGGCGAGGGTGCAGATACGCAGTATTTT.

V gene TRBV18 combines with J gene TRBJ2-3, with 7 bases identical to TRBD1. CDR1 is KGHSH, CDR2 LQKENI, per germline. Unmatched junction bases numbered 8, after V lost 2 bases and J lost 3 bases. The CDR3 length is 16 residues. CDR3 residues: CASSPMDRLRTDTQYF. Written as DNA, the CDR3 is TGTGCCAGCTCACCAATGGACAGGCTAAGGACAGATACGCAGTATTTT.

There are a few counts of this clonotype. The CDR3, as DNA: TGCGCCAGCAGCCCAGTAGCGGGAGCGGCGGTGGGCAAAAACATTCAGTACTTC. It is translated as CASSPVAGAAVGKNIQYF. The V call is TRBV4-1, the J call TRBJ2-4; 9 bases map to TRBD2. The trim removed 4 bases at V and 3 bases at J, leaving 13 bases unmatched. Germline V gene lookup returns CDR1 MGHRA and CDR2 YSYEKL. There are 18 residues in the CDR3.

As regards this clonotype: One junction end disagrees with the germline gene, perhaps due to a read error. The J gene is TRBJ2-1, the V gene TRBV24-1; 10 nucleotides match TRBD2. There are 15 residues in the CDR3. Germline V lookup: CDR1 KGHDR, CDR2 SFDVKD. CDR3 sequence: CAISALTSGNNEQFF. CDR3 in DNA: TGTGCCATCAGTGCCTTAACTAGCGGGAACAATGAGCAGTTCTTC.

Concerning this clonotype itself: This may be a read error, as it is one base from a much larger clone. The chain carries TRBV6-6 and TRBJ1-5; 9 nucleotides align to TRBD1. The germline CDR1 and CDR2 sequences are MNHNY and SVGAGI (reference sequence). The CDR3 loop spans 12 amino acids. Germline trimming cut 11 bases from V and 7 bases from J; bases unmatched to any gene: 6. The CDR3 nucleotides read TGTGCCGGTACCACAGGGGGCCAGCCCCAGCATTTT. As protein: CAGTTGGQPQHF.

This clonotype was observed at least ten times. V gene TRBV5-6 combines with J gene TRBJ1-1; D unclear. CDR3 size: 13 residues. The germline gives CDR1 SGHDT, CDR2 YYEEEE. V was clipped by 4 bases and J by 0 bases, with 7 bases between them. CDR3 region: CASSRDMNTEAFF. CDR3 DNA sequence: TGTGCCAGCAGCCGAGACATGAACACTGAAGCTTTCTTT.

As concerns this clonotype: Just one base apart from a much larger clone, this may be a read error. The chain links TRBV7-6 to TRBJ2-2; tentatively, D is TRBD2 (6 bases). Trimming shortened V by 0 bases and J by 6 bases, and 14 bases separated the two germline ends. Germline CDR1 SGHVS, CDR2 FNYEAQ. The CDR3 is 16 residues long. This CDR3 reads CASSLATRSDAGELFF. In DNA, the CDR3 is TGTGCCAGCAGCTTAGCGACTAGGTCCGACGCCGGGGAGCTGTTTTTT.

The V call is TRBV20-1, the J call TRBJ2-7, with TRBD2 matching over 8 bases. After removal of 4 bases from V and 5 bases from J, the junction contained 22 bases not matched to a gene. The CDR3 spans 18 residues. Germline assignment: CDR1 DFQATT and CDR2 SNEGSKA (reference sequence). CDR3 nucleotides: TGCAGTGCTACGCCTCAGAGCGGGGGCCCCGCGTTGAGAAACGAGCAGTACTTC. Translating it yields CSATPQSGGPALRNEQYF.

This clonotype appeared many times. The chain links TRBV7-9 to TRBJ2-3; 10 bases line up with TRBD2. The junction had 13 bases not matched to a gene; V was cut back by 4 bases and J by 6 bases. Germline CDR1 and CDR2: SEHNR and FQNEAQ (reference sequence). CDR3 length equals 17 residues. The CDR3 DNA is TGTGCCAGCAGCTCGGCGACTAGCGGGTCCAGGATGGATACGCAGTATTTT. Amino acid sequence: CASSSATSGSRMDTQYF.

This clonotype was observed at least ten times. The V call is TRBV20-1, the J call TRBJ2-7; TRBD1 is a possible D gene (5 bases). Germline CDR1 is DFQATT and CDR2 is SNEGSKA (reference sequence). The CDR3 has 14 amino acids. Trimming took off 0 bases at V and 3 bases at J, with 12 bases between the two ends. The CDR3 region has the DNA TGCAGTGCTAGAGATGAGACAGCGCTCTACGAGCAGTACTTC. It encodes CSARDETALYEQYF.

This clonotype has at least ten counts. The CDR3 reads CASSLQPGSYNEQFF. The CDR3 DNA sequence: TGTGCCAGCAGCCTTCAGCCGGGCTCCTACAATGAGCAGTTCTTC. The chain links TRBV7-9 to TRBJ2-1, with D unclear. Trimming cost V 5 bases and J 0 bases, with 11 bases left between them. CDR3 size: 15 residues. Germline CDR1 SEHNR, CDR2 FQNEAQ (reference sequence).

This clonotype has a single count. A read error is possible here, since a much larger clone lies one base away. The chain joins TRBV7-2 to TRBJ1-2, with D uncertain. Germline loops: CDR1 SGHTA, CDR2 FQGNSA. The CDR3 is 13 amino acids. Written as DNA, the CDR3 is TGTGCCAGCAGCCCAAGTGTAGTCTATGGCAACACCTTC. Protein: CASSPSVVYGNTF.

This clonotype was picked up many times. CDR3 DNA: TGTGCCAGTAGTTATAGCGGTCGGACAGACTACAAAAGCTCCTACGAGCAGTACTTC. This codes for CASSYSGRTDYKSSYEQYF. The gene calls are TRBV19 and TRBJ2-7, with D possibly called TRBD1 or TRBD2 (6 bases each). V was clipped by 5 bases and J by 0 bases, with 26 bases between them. The CDR3 contains 19 residues. The germline V gene encodes CDR1 LNHDA and CDR2 SQIVND (reference sequence).

This rearrangement joins TRBV7-9 to TRBJ2-5, with D possibly called TRBD1 or TRBD2 (6 bases each). V dropped 4 bases and J dropped 5 bases, with 14 bases sitting between them. CDR3 length: 14 residues. Germline CDR1 and CDR2: SEHNR and FQNEAQ (reference sequence). The CDR3 protein is CASSSPSGAETQYF. The CDR3 nucleotides read TGTGCCAGCAGCTCCCCTTCGGGGGCTGAGACCCAGTACTTC.

This clonotype was found once. A read error may be the cause here, since a much bigger clone is one base away. This chain uses TRBV4-1 with TRBJ2-7, with 8 bases identical to TRBD2. The CDR3 has 16 residues. CDR1 is MGHRA and CDR2 is YSYEKL in the germline V gene. CDR3: CTSSQVLVSGDYEQYF. DNA for the CDR3: TGCACCAGCAGCCAAGTACTTGTTAGCGGGGATTACGAGCAGTACTTC.

This clonotype was counted at least ten times. The chain has TRBV2 and TRBJ2-5; perhaps TRBD2 as D (6 bases). Germline CDR1 SNHLY, CDR2 FYNNEI. The ends were cut back, 1 base at V and 7 bases at J, with 28 bases in the middle. The CDR3 runs 19 residues. The CDR3, as DNA: TGTGCCAGCAGTGAAGGATTCTGGGGGAGTTCAGGCCCGGAGGGGACCCAGTACTTC. Its protein is CASSEGFWGSSGPEGTQYF.

This clonotype was observed many times. The V call is TRBV15, the J call TRBJ1-1; D unclear. The V end lost 5 bases, the J end lost 4 bases, and 5 bases lay between the germline ends. Germline CDR1 LNHNV, CDR2 YYDKDF (reference sequence). The CDR3 totals 11 residues. The CDR3 nucleotides are TGTGCCACCAGCCCCGGCACTGAAGCTTTCTTT. It specifies CATSPGTEAFF.